This T cell receptor (beta chain) was recovered during a study of post-analysis software for immune sequencing data. This clonotype has only a few counts. Its matching antigen is unknown. Libraries were made from TCR beta cDNA, and they carried unique molecular identifiers. The authors obtained 500,000 or so cDNA molecules from approximately 0.95 to 9.8 million T cells. TCRdb recomputed calls from the PCR reads with MiXCR, one row per CDR3 protein. In the table there are 550,000 to 700,000 distinct CDR3 sequences, 44% of which are singletons. Study observations and caveats: When the samples were clustered directly with F measure, those that had been prepared in the same batch showed strong co-clustering. A significant reduction in normalized Chao1 diversity was observed in multiple sclerosis patients versus controls.

Sequenced: blood. The clonotype was recovered from a girl aged 5 to 17 with multiple sclerosis.

CDR3 loop: CSAPPDLEGAGEQFF. CDR3 bases: TGCAGTGCTCCCCCGGACCTGGAGGGGGCGGGTGAGCAGTTCTTC. This chain joins TRBV20-1 and TRBJ2-1; D possibly corresponds to TRBD1 (7 bases). Between the trimmed V and J ends, which lost 5 bases and 9 bases, there was a span of 23 bases. Germline lookup yields CDR1 DFQATT and CDR2 SNEGSKA (reference sequence). CDR3 length: 15 amino acids.